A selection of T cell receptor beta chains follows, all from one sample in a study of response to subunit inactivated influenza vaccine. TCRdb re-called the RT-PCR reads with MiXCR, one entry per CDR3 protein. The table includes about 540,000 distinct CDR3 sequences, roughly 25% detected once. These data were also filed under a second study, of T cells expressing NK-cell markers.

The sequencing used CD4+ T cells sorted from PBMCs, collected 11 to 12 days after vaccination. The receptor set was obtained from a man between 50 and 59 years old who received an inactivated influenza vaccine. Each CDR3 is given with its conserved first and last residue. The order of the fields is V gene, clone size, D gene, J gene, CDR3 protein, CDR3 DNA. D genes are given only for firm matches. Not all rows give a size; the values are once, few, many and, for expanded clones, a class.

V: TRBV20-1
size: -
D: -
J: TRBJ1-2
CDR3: CSAKDTRSYGYTF
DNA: TGCAGTGCTAAGGACACGAGGAGCTATGGCTACACCTTC

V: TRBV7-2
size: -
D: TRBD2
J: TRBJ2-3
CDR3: CASSLRQAGSTDTQYF
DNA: TGTGCCAGCAGCTTACGACAAGCGGGAAGCACAGATACGCAGTATTTT

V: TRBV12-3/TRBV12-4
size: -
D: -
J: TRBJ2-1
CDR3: CASSNGRSSYNEQFF
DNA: TGTGCCAGCAGTAACGGGAGAAGCTCCTACAATGAGCAGTTCTTC

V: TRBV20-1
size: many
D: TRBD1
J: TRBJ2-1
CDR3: CSARTGVGNEQFF
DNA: TGCAGTGCACGCACAGGGGTGGGAAATGAGCAGTTCTTC

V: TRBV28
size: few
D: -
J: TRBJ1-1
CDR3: CASSFGLGAMDTEAFF
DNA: TGTGCCAGCAGTTTTGGTTTGGGGGCGATGGACACTGAAGCTTTCTTT

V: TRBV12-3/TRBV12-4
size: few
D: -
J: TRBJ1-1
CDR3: CASSFFSGRREPAFF
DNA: TGTGCCAGCAGTTTTTTTTCGGGCCGACGTGAACCAGCTTTCTTT

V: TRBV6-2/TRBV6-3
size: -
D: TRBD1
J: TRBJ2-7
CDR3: CASSYTRDRTHEQYF
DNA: TGTGCCAGCAGTTACACCCGGGACAGGACCCACGAGCAGTACTTC

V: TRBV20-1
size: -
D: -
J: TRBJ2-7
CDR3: CSANGQGREQYF
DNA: TGCAGTGCTAATGGGCAGGGTCGCGAGCAGTACTTC

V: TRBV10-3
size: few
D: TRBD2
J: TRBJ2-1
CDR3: CATWGGNNEQFF
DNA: TGTGCCACATGGGGGGGTAACAATGAGCAGTTCTTC

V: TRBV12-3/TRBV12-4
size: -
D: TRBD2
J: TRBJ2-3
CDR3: CASSKMRGAVDTQYF
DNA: TGTGCCAGCAGTAAGATGCGGGGGGCGGTAGATACGCAGTATTTT

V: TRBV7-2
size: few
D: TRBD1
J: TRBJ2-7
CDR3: CASSLLQGVYSYEQYF
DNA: TGTGCCAGCAGCTTGCTGCAGGGGGTTTACTCCTACGAGCAGTACTTC

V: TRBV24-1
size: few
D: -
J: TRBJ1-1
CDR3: CATSDGANTEAFF
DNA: TGTGCCACCAGTGATGGGGCGAACACTGAAGCTTTCTTT

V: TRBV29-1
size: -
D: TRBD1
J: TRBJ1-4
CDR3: CSVLAGTANEKLFF
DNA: TGCAGCGTTCTAGCCGGGACAGCAAATGAAAAACTGTTTTTT

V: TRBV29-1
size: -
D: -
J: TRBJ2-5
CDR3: CSVVQGRETQYF
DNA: TGCAGCGTTGTGCAGGGTCGGGAGACCCAGTACTTC

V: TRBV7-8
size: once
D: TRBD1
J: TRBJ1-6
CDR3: CASSLGGTGNSPLHF
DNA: TGTGCCAGCAGCTTAGGAGGGACAGGGAATTCACCCCTCCACTTT

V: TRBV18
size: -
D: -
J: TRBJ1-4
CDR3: CASSSGLNEKLFF
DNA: TGTGCCAGCTCAAGCGGACTTAATGAAAAACTGTTTTTT

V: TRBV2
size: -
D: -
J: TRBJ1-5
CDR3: CASRTRERAPQHF
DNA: TGTGCCAGCAGAACCCGGGAGCGGGCGCCCCAGCATTTT

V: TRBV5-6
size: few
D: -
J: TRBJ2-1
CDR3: CASSFGGILDNEQFF
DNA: TGTGCCAGCAGCTTTGGCGGGATTTTGGACAATGAGCAGTTCTTC

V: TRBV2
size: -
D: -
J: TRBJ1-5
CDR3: CASSDGSPSNQPQHF
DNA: TGTGCCAGCAGTGACGGCAGCCCTAGCAATCAGCCCCAGCATTTT

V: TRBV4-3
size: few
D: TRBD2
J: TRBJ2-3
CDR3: CASSQAGRASDTQYF
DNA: TGCGCCAGCAGCCAAGCCGGGAGGGCCTCAGATACGCAGTATTTT

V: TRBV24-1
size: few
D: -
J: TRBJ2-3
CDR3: CATSDPGSTDTQYF
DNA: TGTGCCACCAGTGATCCAGGATCCACAGATACGCAGTATTTT

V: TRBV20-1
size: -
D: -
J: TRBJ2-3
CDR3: CSANTGQNTQYF
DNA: TGCAGTGCGAATACAGGGCAAAATACGCAGTATTTT

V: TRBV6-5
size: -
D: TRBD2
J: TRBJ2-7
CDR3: CASSYSSTGLAGAYEQYF
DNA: TGTGCCAGCAGTTACTCGAGTACGGGACTAGCGGGGGCCTACGAGCAGTACTTC

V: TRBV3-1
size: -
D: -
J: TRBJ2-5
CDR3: CASSRRRIEETQYF
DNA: TGTGCCAGCAGCCGCAGGAGGATCGAAGAGACCCAGTACTTC

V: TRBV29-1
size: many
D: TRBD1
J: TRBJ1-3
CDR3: CSVAGGQISSGNTIYF
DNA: TGCAGCGTTGCGGGGGGACAGATATCCTCTGGAAACACCATATATTTT

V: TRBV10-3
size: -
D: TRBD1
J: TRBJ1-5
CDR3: CAIRDRENQPQHF
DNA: TGTGCCATCAGGGACAGGGAGAATCAGCCCCAGCATTTT

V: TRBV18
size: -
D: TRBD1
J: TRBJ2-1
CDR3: CASSPGTGSSSYNEQFF
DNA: TGTGCCAGCTCACCAGGGACAGGGTCGAGCTCCTACAATGAGCAGTTCTTC

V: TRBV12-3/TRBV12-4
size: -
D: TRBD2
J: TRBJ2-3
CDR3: CASSLAGALLDTQYF
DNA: TGTGCCAGCAGTTTGGCGGGAGCGCTCTTGGATACGCAGTATTTT

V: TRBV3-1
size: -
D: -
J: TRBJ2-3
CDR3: CASSQRTTGADTQYF
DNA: TGTGCCAGCAGCCAAAGGACTACGGGCGCAGATACGCAGTATTTT

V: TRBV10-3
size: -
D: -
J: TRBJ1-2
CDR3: CAISEERDKYDGYTF
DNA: TGTGCCATCAGTGAAGAACGGGACAAATATGATGGCTACACCTTC

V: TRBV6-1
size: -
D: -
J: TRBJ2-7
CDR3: CASSEYVSREQYF
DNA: TGTGCCAGCAGTGAATATGTCAGCCGGGAGCAGTACTTC

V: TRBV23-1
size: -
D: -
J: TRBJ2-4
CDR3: CASSVTGQILAKNIQYF
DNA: TGCGCCAGCAGCGTTACGGGACAAATTCTAGCCAAAAACATTCAGTACTTC

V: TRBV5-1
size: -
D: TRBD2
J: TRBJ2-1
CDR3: CASSLARGLADIYSYNEQFF
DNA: TGCGCCAGCAGCTTGGCAAGGGGACTAGCGGACATTTACTCCTACAATGAGCAGTTCTTC

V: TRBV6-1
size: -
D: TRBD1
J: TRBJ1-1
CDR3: CASSQPRQGRTEAFF
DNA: TGTGCCAGCAGTCAACCTCGACAGGGGAGGACTGAAGCTTTCTTT

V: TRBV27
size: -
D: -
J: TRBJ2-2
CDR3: CASRISGGVTGELFF
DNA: TGTGCCAGCAGAATTTCCGGGGGAGTCACCGGGGAGCTGTTTTTT

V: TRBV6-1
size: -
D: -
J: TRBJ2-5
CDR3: CASSRERVEKFQETQYF
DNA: TGTGCCAGCAGTAGAGAGCGGGTCGAGAAATTCCAAGAGACCCAGTACTTC

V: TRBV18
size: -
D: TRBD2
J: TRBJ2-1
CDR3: CASSPPLAGGYNEQFF
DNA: TGTGCCAGCTCACCTCCTCTAGCGGGGGGTTACAATGAGCAGTTCTTC

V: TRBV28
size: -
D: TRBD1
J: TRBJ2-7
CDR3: CASKWTGGLKEQYF
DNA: TGTGCCAGCAAGTGGACAGGGGGCTTGAAGGAGCAGTACTTC

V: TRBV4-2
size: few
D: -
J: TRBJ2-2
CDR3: CASSQEQGRIGELFF
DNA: TGTGCCAGCAGCCAAGAACAGGGGAGGATCGGGGAGCTGTTTTTT

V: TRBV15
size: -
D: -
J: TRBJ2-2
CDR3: CATSRATGTNTGELFF
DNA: TGTGCCACCAGCAGAGCGACAGGGACTAACACCGGGGAGCTGTTTTTT

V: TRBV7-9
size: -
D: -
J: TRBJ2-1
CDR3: CASSPTMTGLSYNEQFF
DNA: TGTGCCAGCAGCCCGACTATGACAGGACTCTCCTACAATGAGCAGTTCTTC

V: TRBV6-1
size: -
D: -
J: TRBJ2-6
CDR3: CASSAGMANVLTF
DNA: TGTGCCAGCAGTGCCGGGATGGCCAACGTCCTGACTTTC

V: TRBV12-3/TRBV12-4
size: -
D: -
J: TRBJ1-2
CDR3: CASSTEFREGRHGYTF
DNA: TGTGCCAGCAGTACCGAGTTTAGGGAGGGCCGGCATGGCTACACCTTC

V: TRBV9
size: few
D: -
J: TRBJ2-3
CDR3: CASSTRSASWSTDTQYF
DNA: TGTGCCAGCAGCACAAGATCGGCTAGTTGGAGCACAGATACGCAGTATTTT

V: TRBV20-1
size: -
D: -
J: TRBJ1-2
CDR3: CSARAILTGDALFGYTF
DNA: TGCAGTGCTAGAGCAATACTCACGGGGGACGCTCTTTTTGGCTACACCTTC

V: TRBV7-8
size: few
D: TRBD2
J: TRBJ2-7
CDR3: CASSAGTSEYEQYF
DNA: TGTGCCAGCAGCGCTGGGACTAGCGAATACGAGCAGTACTTC

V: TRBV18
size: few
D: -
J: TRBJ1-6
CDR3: CASSSRDGRNSPLHF
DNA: TGTGCCAGCTCATCACGGGACGGTCGAAATTCACCCCTCCACTTT

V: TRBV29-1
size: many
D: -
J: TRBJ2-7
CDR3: CSAGHTYEQYF
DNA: TGCAGCGCCGGACACACCTACGAGCAGTACTTC

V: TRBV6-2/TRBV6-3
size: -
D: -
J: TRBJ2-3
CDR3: CASSYARPGADTQYF
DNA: TGTGCCAGCAGTTACGCCAGGCCTGGCGCAGATACGCAGTATTTT

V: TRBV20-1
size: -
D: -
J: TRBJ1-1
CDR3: CSARGSMMNTEAFF
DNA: TGCAGTGCTAGGGGTTCGATGATGAACACTGAAGCTTTCTTT

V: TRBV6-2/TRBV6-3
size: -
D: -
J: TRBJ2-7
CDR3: CASRRTRTYEQYF
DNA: TGTGCCAGCAGGAGGACGCGTACCTACGAGCAGTACTTC

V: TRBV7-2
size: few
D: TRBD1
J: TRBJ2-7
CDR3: CASSYRDRAGEQYF
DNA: TGTGCCAGCAGCTACCGGGACAGGGCTGGCGAGCAGTACTTC

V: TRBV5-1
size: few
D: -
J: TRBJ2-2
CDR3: CASSPAHLLNTGELFF
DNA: TGCGCCAGCAGCCCGGCTCACCTCTTAAACACCGGGGAGCTGTTTTTT

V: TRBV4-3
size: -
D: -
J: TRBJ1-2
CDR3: CASSRAGTYGYTF
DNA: TGCGCCAGCAGCCGCGCAGGGACCTATGGCTACACCTTC

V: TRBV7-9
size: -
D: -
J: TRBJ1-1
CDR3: CASSLGFRATEAFF
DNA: TGTGCCAGCAGCCTGGGGTTTCGCGCCACTGAAGCTTTCTTT

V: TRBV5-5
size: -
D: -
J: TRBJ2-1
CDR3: CASSLVQDQFF
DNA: TGTGCCAGCAGCTTGGTCCAGGACCAGTTCTTC